The 4 T cell receptor beta chains below were found in one sample sequenced in a study of blood T cell repertoires in COVID-19. Clones were read by immunoSEQ multiplex PCR, and TCRdb kept only the in-frame ones, dropping some. This table holds some 140,000 clones, 65% to 90% found once. The specimen was peripheral blood. These receptors originate from an older woman with COVID-19, enrolled during active disease.

This chain uses TRBV19 with TRBJ1-2, with D possibly TRBD1 on 5 matching bases. Trimming left V 11 bases short and J 1 base short, with 14 bases between. Germline V lookup: CDR1 LNHDA, CDR2 SQIVND (reference sequence). This CDR3 is built from 13 residues. The DNA of the CDR3 is TGTGCCGTTCTGAACAGGATTAACTATGGCTACACCTTC. The encoded protein is CAVLNRINYGYTF.

The rearrangement uses TRBV2 and TRBJ1-1, with D maybe TRBD1 (5 bases). V lost 7 bases and J 4 bases, leaving 13 bases between the germline ends. The CDR3 consists of 13 residues. The germline gives CDR1 SNHLY, CDR2 FYNNEI. CDR3 in amino acids: CASIDQRGTEAFF. CDR3 sequence (DNA): TGTGCCAGCATAGACCAAAGGGGCACTGAAGCTTTCTTT.

This rearrangement joins TRBV7-9 to TRBJ2-2, with 7 bases that match TRBD1. The germline CDR1 and CDR2 sequences are SEHNR and FQNEAQ (reference sequence). With 6 bases clipped from V and 4 bases from J, the junction kept 8 bases outside the gene matches. The CDR3 is 15 amino acids. CDR3 coding DNA: TGTGCCAGCAGAAAAGACAGGGAGACCACCGGGGAGCTGTTTTTT. Protein: CASRKDRETTGELFF. Supplemented by reference TRBV7-9 and TRBJ2-2, the full variable domain reads DTGVSQNPRHKITKRGQNVTFRCDPISEHNRLYWYRQTLGQGPEFLTYFQNEAQLEKSRLLSDRFSAERPKGSFSTLEIQRTEQGDSAMYLCASRKDRETTGELFFGEGSRLTVL.

The chain links TRBV6-5 to TRBJ2-7; 7 bases are a match to TRBD2. With 5 bases clipped from V and 10 bases from J, the junction kept 11 bases outside the gene matches. CDR3 length equals 13 residues. Germline V gene lookup returns CDR1 MNHEY and CDR2 SVGAGI. The CDR3 protein is CASSRAGEPSQYF. The CDR3 DNA follows: TGTGCCAGCAGTCGGGCGGGAGAGCCCTCCCAGTACTTC.